Following are 10 T cell receptor beta chains from one sample sequenced in a study of blood T cell repertoires in COVID-19. Sequencing used immunoSEQ multiplex PCR; TCRdb keeps in-frame clones, though not all of them. The profile shows under 250,000 clones, approximately 91% of them singletons. The sequenced sample was peripheral blood. The receptor set was obtained from a man aged 60 to 69 who had recovered from COVID-19.

The genes are TRBV9 and TRBJ1-6; no reliable D call. V lost 0 bases and J 7 bases, leaving 8 bases between the germline ends. Germline V gene sequence: CDR1 SGDLS, CDR2 YYNGEE. The CDR3 totals 14 residues. CDR3: CASSVVAENSPLHF. Here the CDR3 DNA reads TGTGCCAGCAGCGTAGTGGCAGAAAATTCACCCCTCCACTTT.

This chain joins TRBV14 and TRBJ2-1; D not resolved. The germline V gene has CDR1 SGHDN and CDR2 FVKESK. V dropped 1 base and J dropped 10 bases, with 8 bases sitting between them. The CDR3 is made up of 12 amino acids. The CDR3 loop reads CASSQVLQEQFF. The CDR3 DNA sequence: TGTGCCAGCAGCCAAGTCCTGCAGGAGCAGTTCTTC.

The genes are TRBV11-2 and TRBJ2-7, with D possibly being TRBD2 (5 bases). Trimming removed 1 base at V and 9 bases at J, with 13 bases between. Germline-derived CDR1 and CDR2 are SGHAT and FQNNGV. The CDR3 runs to 13 residues. CDR3 coding DNA: TGTGCCAGCAGCTTAGTACGGAGGAATCCGCAGTACTTC. Amino acids: CASSLVRRNPQYF. The variable domain in full, completed from reference TRBV11-2 and TRBJ2-7, reads EAGVAQSPRYKIIEKRQSVAFWCNPISGHATLYWYQQILGQGPKLLIQFQNNGVVDDSQLPKDRFSAERLKGVDSTLKIQPAKLEDSAVYLCASSLVRRNPQYFGPGTRLTVT.

This chain uses TRBV24-1 with TRBJ2-1; 12 nucleotides align to TRBD1. Germline CDR1 and CDR2: KGHDR and SFDVKD. This CDR3 region has 15 residues. With V trimmed by 9 bases and J by 5 bases, 7 bases remained unmatched. The CDR3 loop reads CATGRDRGQDNEQFF. The CDR3 DNA reads TGTGCCACCGGTAGGGACAGGGGGCAAGACAATGAGCAGTTCTTC.

This clone came up a few times. The chain has TRBV5-1 and TRBJ1-6; no clear D. V was shortened by 0 bases and J by 6 bases, with 10 bases between the two germline ends. CDR1 and CDR2 from the germline V gene are SGHRS and YFSETQ. The CDR3 runs 15 residues. The CDR3 DNA follows: TGCGCCAGCAGCTTGGAAGGAGGCGCTAATTCACCCCTCCACTTT. Translated, it gives CASSLEGGANSPLHF.

The chain employs TRBV18 and TRBJ2-1; 8 bases fit TRBD2. The germline gives CDR1 KGHSH, CDR2 LQKENI. Trimming at V came to 1 base and at J to 2 bases, leaving 4 bases not matched to a gene. The CDR3 consists of 16 residues. The CDR3, as DNA: TGTGCCAGCTCACCACAAGCGGGAGTCCCCTACAATGAGCAGTTCTTC. Amino acid sequence: CASSPQAGVPYNEQFF.

The V gene is TRBV5-6, the J gene TRBJ2-1, with D possibly TRBD1 on 5 matching bases. Deletions cut 0 bases from V and 7 bases from J, with 5 bases between. The germline V gene has CDR1 SGHDT and CDR2 YYEEEE. This CDR3 is built from 12 residues. For the CDR3, the DNA is TGTGCCAGCAGCTTGGGACAGAATGAGCAGTTCTTC. It translates to CASSLGQNEQFF.

This clone is a singleton in its sample. The chain couples TRBV7-2 to TRBJ1-3, with D possibly TRBD1 on 5 matching bases. Trimming pared 4 bases from V and 8 bases from J, leaving 15 bases between. This CDR3 has 14 amino acids. Per the germline V gene, CDR1 is SGHTA and CDR2 is FQGNSA. The CDR3 region has the DNA TGTGCCAGCAGCTCCGGGGGAGGGGTATACACCATATATTTT. This gives the protein CASSSGGGVYTIYF.

The chain employs TRBV6-5 and TRBJ2-3; 13 bases are shared with TRBD2. The ends lost 6 bases at V and 6 bases at J; junction bases unmatched: 3. Germline assignment: CDR1 MNHEY and CDR2 SVGAGI. The CDR3 length is 14 residues. The CDR3 coding sequence is TGTGCCAGCAGAACTAGCGGGGGGGCGGATACGCAGTATTTT. Amino acids: CASRTSGGADTQYF.

The rearrangement uses TRBV5-1 and TRBJ1-6; D unresolved. The V and J ends lost 3 bases and 10 bases respectively, with 14 bases between them. The CDR3 has 14 residues. The germline CDR1 and CDR2 sequences are SGHRS and YFSETQ. DNA of the CDR3: TGCGCCAGCAGCTCTGGCGATCGCGGCTCACCCCTCCACTTT. Translation gives CASSSGDRGSPLHF.